This entry describes one T cell receptor (beta chain). The target of this receptor is not known. A much larger clone sits a single nucleotide away, making a read error possible. The source of the sample is a study of T-cell reconstitution after alpha-beta-depleted transplantation in children (dated by TCRdb to about 2016). For the study in its entirety: Using TCR repertoire profiling, the study followed T-cell immune reconstitution in a quantitative way in children after TCRalphabeta/CD19-depleted allogeneic hematopoietic cell transplantation.

CDR1 and CDR2 were assigned from the germline V gene as SQVTM and ANQGSEA. The CDR3 goes from the cysteine to the phenylalanine over 12 residues. The retained sequence is limited to the CDR3, 36 bases, with the frame set at the first base. V and J are truncated by 3 bases and 6 bases respectively, leaving an intervening sequence of 9 bases. The library was obtained by PCR. TCRdb shows the sequencer as Illumina HiSeq 2500. TCR libraries were prepared with molecular barcoding, using unique molecular identifiers to normalize TCRbeta repertoire quantification. TCRdb handled the public reads itself, with Q25 trimming in fastp and clone calling in MiXCR, and kept productive beta chains. Each CDR3 protein gets just one entry, which takes the most common genes and DNA from the rows behind it. This sample lists 300,000 to 350,000 distinct CDR3 sequences; around 15% were detected once. In total, the top ten clones hold about 41% of the sample.

According to the study, the label for this sample's treatment or condition signals: allogeneic hematopoietic cell transplantation with graft depleted of TCRalphabeta T cells and CD19 B cells. The transplant recipients were children given TCRalphabeta/CD19-depleted allogeneic hematopoietic cell grafts. Points the paper makes about the study in general: About two months after transplant, the apparently early recovery of alphabetaT-cell counts reportedly depended on just several hundred clones that had expanded rapidly and came from non-depleted graft cells. Hyperexpanded clone frequencies declined over subsequent months; after one year, T-cell counts and TCRbeta diversity were mostly attributed to newly produced T cells. In some patients, the high TCRbeta diversity seen at day 60 was put down to recipient T cells and intrathymic progenitors that had survived conditioning.

The chain couples TRBV29-1 to TRBJ2-1; the D gene is not confidently resolved. This sample comprised PBMCs, mostly from graft donor cells, obtained 360 days after TCRalphabeta/CD19-depleted stem cell transplant. This clonotype was sampled from a male patient aged 2-15 years who had a stem cell transplant for acute lymphoblastic leukemia, so the T cells may come from the graft donor. CDR3 protein: CSVEVTFNEQFF. The DNA sequence follows: TGCAGCGTTGAGGTGACATTCAATGAGCAGTTCTTC.